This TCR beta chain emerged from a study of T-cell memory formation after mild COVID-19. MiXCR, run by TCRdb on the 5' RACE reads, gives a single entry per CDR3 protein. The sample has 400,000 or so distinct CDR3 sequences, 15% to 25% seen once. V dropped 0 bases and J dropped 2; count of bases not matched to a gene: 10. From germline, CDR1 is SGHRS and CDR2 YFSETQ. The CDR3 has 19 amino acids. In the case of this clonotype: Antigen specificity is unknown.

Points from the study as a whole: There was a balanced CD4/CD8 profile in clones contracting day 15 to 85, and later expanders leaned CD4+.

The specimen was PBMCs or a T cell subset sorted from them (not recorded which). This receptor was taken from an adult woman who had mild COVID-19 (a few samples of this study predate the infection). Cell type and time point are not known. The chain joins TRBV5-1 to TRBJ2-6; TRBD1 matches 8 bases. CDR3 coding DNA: TGCGCCAGCAGCTTGGGATTCGGACAGGGAGTCGCTGGGGCCAACGTCCTGACTTTC. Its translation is CASSLGFGQGVAGANVLTF.